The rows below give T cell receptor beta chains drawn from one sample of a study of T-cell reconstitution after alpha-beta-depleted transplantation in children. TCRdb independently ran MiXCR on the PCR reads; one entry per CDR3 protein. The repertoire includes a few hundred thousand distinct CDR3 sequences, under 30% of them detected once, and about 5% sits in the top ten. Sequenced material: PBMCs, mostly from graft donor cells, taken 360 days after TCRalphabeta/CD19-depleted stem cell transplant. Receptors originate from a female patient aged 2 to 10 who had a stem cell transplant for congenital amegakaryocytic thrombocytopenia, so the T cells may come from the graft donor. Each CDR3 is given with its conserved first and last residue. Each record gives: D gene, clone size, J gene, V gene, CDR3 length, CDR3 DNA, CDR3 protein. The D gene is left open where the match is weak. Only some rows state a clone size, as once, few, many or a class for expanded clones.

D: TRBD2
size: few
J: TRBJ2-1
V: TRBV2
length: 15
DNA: TGTGCCAGCATGCGACTAGCGGGGGTCTACAATGAGCAGTTCTTC
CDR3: CASMRLAGVYNEQFF

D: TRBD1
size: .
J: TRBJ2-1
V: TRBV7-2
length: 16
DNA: TGTGCCAGCAGCTTATTGGGACAGGGTTATAGCGATGAGCAGTTCTTC
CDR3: CASSLLGQGYSDEQFF

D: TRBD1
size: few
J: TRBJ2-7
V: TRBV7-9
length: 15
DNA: TGTGCCAGCAGCACTTCCGGGACAGGGAACCACGAGCAGTACTTC
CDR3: CASSTSGTGNHEQYF

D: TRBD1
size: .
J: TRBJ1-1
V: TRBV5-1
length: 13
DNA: TGCGCCAGCAGCAAAGGACAGGGCACTGAAGCTTTCTTT
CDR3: CASSKGQGTEAFF

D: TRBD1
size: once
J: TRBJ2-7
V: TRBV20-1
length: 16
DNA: TGCAGTGCTAGACTTGCGACAGGGTGGATTTCCTACGAGCAGTACTTC
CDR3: CSARLATGWISYEQYF

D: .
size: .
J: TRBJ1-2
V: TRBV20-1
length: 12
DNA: TGCAGTGCTAGAGAGGGCCCAAGAGACTACACCTTC
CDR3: CSAREGPRDYTF

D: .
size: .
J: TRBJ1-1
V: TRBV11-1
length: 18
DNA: TGTGCCAGCAGCCTGATACGGACGAGCCTGACGACGAACACTGAAGCTTTCTTT
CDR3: CASSLIRTSLTTNTEAFF

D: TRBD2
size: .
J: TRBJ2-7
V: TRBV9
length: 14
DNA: TGTGCCAGCAGCGTTGGACTAGCGGGCGGAGAGCAGTACTTC
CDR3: CASSVGLAGGEQYF

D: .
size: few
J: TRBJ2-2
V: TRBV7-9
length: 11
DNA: TGTGCCAGCAGCCCCGGGTGGGAGCTGTTTTTT
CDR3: CASSPGWELFF

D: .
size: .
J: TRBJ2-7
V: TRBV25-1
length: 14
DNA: TGTGCCAGCAGTTCAGCGAGTTACTCCTACGAGAAGTACTTC
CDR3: CASSSASYSYEKYF

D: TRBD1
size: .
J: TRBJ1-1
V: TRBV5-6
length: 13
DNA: TGTGCCAGCAGCAAGGACAGGGTCGCTGAAGCTTTCTTT
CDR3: CASSKDRVAEAFF

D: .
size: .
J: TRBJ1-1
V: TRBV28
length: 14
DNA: TGTGCCAGCGGGACGGGCAGCCGCAACACTGAAGCTTTCTTT
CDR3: CASGTGSRNTEAFF

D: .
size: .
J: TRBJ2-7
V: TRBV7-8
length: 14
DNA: TGTGCCAGCAGCTTGGCTAGAGGCGTTTACGAGCAGTACTTC
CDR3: CASSLARGVYEQYF

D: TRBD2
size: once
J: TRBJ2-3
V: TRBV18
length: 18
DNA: TGTGCCAGCTCACACAGCGGGGATAGCGGGAGAACGGCAGATACGCAGTATTTT
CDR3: CASSHSGDSGRTADTQYF

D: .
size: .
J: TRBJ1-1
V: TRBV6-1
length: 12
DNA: TGTGCCAGCAGTGAAGCCCTGTGGGGAGCTTTCTTT
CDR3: CASSEALWGAFF

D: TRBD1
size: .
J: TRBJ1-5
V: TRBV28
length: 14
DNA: TGTGCCAGCAAGTTAGAGGGGGCTGGTCAGCCCCAGCATTTT
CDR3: CASKLEGAGQPQHF

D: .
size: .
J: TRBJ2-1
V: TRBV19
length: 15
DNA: TGTGCCAGTAGTGTGGGGGACTCTTCCTACAATGAGCAGTTCTTC
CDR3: CASSVGDSSYNEQFF

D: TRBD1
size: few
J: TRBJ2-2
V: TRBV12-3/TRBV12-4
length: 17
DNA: TGTGCCAGCAGTCCTAGGGGACAGGGCCTCATCACCGGGGAGCTGTTTTTT
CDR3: CASSPRGQGLITGELFF

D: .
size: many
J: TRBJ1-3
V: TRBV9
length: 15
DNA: TGTGCCAGCACCACCGGCGGGCAAGCTGGAAACACCATATATTTT
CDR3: CASTTGGQAGNTIYF

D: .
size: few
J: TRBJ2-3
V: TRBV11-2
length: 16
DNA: TGTGCCAGCAGCTTTGGCCCCGGGGGTCGAGCAGATACGCAGTATTTT
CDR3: CASSFGPGGRADTQYF

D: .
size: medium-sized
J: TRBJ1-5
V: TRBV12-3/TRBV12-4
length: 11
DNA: TGTGCCAGCAGTTACGGTCAGCCCCAGCATTTT
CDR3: CASSYGQPQHF

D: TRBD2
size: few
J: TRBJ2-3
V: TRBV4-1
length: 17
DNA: TGCGCCAGCAGCCGTTTCCCCCCACCAACGGGAGGTGATACGCAGTATTTT
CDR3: CASSRFPPPTGGDTQYF

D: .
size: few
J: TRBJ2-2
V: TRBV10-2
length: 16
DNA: TGCGCCAGCAGTGGTGTCTCTAGGGAGAACACCGGGGAGCTGTTTTTT
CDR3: CASSGVSRENTGELFF

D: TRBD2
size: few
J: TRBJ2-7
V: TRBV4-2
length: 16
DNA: TGTGCCAGCAGCCAAGGGCCAGCGGGGGCGACCTACGAGCAGTACTTC
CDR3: CASSQGPAGATYEQYF

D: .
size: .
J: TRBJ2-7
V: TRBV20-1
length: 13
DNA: TGCAGTGCTAGAGACAGGGCGGTAGGCGAGCAGTACTTC
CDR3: CSARDRAVGEQYF

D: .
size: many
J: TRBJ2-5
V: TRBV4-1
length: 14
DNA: TGCGCCAGCAGCCAGCCGGGCCCCAAAGAGACCCAGTACTTC
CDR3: CASSQPGPKETQYF

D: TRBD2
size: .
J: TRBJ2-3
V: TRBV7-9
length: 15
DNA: TGTGCCAGCAGCAAACTAGCGGGAGGAACAGATACGCAGTATTTT
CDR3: CASSKLAGGTDTQYF

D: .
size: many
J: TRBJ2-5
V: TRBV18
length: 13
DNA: TGTGCCAGCTCAGGCGACTACCAAGAGACCCAGTACTTC
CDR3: CASSGDYQETQYF

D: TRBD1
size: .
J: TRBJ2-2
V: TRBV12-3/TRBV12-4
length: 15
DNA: TGTGCCAGCAGTCCCAGGGGGCGCGACACCGGGGAGCTGTTTTTT
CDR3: CASSPRGRDTGELFF

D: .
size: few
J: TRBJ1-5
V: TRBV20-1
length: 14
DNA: TGCAGTGCTAGACGGGGACTGAGCAATCAGCCCCAGCATTTT
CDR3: CSARRGLSNQPQHF

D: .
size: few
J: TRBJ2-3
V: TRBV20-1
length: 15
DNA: TGCAGTGCTAGTCCTGGGTGGGGGAACACAGATACGCAGTATTTT
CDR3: CSASPGWGNTDTQYF

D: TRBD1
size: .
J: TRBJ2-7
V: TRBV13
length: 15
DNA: TGTGCCAGCAGCTTAGCCGGGACAGGCTCTTACGAGCAGTACTTC
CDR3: CASSLAGTGSYEQYF

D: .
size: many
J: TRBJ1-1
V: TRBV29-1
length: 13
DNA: TGCAGCGTTGCCCCAGTGGAGCGCACTGAAGCTTTCTTT
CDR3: CSVAPVERTEAFF

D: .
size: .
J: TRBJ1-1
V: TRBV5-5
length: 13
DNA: TGTGCCAGCAGCTTGAGGGGTACCACTGAAGCTTTCTTT
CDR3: CASSLRGTTEAFF

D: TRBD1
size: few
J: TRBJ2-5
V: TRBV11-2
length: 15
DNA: TGTGCCAGCAGCCCCTCGGGACAGGGGCAAGAGACCCAGTACTTC
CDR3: CASSPSGQGQETQYF

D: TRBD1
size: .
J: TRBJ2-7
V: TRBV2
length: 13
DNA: TGTGCCAGCAGTATACAGGGGCAGTACGAGCAGTACTTC
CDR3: CASSIQGQYEQYF

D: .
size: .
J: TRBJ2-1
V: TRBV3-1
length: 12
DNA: TGTGCCAGCAGCCAGGGGGCTGTTGGGCAGTTCTTC
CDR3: CASSQGAVGQFF

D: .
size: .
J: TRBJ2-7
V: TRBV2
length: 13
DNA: TGTGCCAGCAGGGCCTACGACTCCTACGAGCAGTACTTC
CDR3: CASRAYDSYEQYF

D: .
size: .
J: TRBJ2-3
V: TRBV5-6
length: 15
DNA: TGTGCCAGCAGCTTGGTTGGCAGGGGGGGAGATACGCAGTATTTT
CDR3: CASSLVGRGGDTQYF

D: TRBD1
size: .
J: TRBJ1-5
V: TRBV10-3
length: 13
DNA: TGTGCCAACTCGGACAGGGACAATCAGCCCCAGCATTTT
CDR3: CANSDRDNQPQHF

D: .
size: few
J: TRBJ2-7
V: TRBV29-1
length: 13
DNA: TGCAGCGTTTGTGCAGGGGGGCGGCTCGAGCAGTACTTC
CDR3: CSVCAGGRLEQYF

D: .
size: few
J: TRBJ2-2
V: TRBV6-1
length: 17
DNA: TGTGCCAGCAGAACCTGGGGGACAACAATTAACACCGGGGAGCTGTTTTTT
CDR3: CASRTWGTTINTGELFF

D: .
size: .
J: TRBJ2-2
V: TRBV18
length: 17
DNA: TGTGCCAGCTCACCACAGATGAGCAGTCGGGGCACCGGGGAGCTGTTTTTT
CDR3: CASSPQMSSRGTGELFF

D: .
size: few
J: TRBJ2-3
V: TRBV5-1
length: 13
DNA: TGCGCCAGCTCGGCGGGGGCCACAGATACGCAGTATTTT
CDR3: CASSAGATDTQYF

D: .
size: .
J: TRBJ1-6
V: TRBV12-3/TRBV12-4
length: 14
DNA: TGTGCCAGCAGTTTACAGGGGCAGAATTCACCCCTCCACTTT
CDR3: CASSLQGQNSPLHF

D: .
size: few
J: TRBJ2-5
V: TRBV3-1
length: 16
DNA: TGTGCCAGCAGCCAAGAGGAGACAGGACCCAGAAAGACCCAGTACTTC
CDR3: CASSQEETGPRKTQYF

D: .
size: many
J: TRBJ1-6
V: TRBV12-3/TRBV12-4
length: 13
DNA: TGTGCCAGCAGCCCTGAACATGGTTCACCCCTCCACTTT
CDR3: CASSPEHGSPLHF

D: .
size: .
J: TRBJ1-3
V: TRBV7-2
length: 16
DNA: TGTGCCCACCGAGGGGGGCTCTTGAACTCTGGAAACACCATATATTTT
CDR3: CAHRGGLLNSGNTIYF

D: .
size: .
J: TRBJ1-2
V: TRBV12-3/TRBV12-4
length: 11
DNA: TGTGCCAGCAGTTCATTATATGGCTACACCTTC
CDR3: CASSSLYGYTF

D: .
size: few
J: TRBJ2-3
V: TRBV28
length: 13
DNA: TGTGCCAGCAGTTTGCCTTACACAGATACGCAGTATTTT
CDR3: CASSLPYTDTQYF

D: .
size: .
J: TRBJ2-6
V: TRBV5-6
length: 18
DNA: TGTGCCAGCAGCTTGGCACGCAGGGTAAGCTCTGGGGCCAACGTCCTGACTTTC
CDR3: CASSLARRVSSGANVLTF

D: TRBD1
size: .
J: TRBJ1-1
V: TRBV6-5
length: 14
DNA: TGTGCCAGCAGTTACCGGACAGGGGAGACTGAAGCTTTCTTT
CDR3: CASSYRTGETEAFF

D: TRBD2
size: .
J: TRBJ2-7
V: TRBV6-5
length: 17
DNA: TGTGCCGGCAGTTACTCGAGCCCAGCGGGGGGGTCCTACGAGCAGTACTTC
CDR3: CAGSYSSPAGGSYEQYF

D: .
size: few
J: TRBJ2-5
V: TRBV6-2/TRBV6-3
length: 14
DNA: TGTGCCAGCAGTTACCGGCGGGCACAAGAGACCCAGTACTTC
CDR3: CASSYRRAQETQYF

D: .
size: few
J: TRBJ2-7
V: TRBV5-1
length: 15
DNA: TGCGCCAGCAGCCCTGGCCGGGCAGTTTTCTACGAGCAGTACTTC
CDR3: CASSPGRAVFYEQYF

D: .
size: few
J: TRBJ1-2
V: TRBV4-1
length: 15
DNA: TGCGCCAGCAGCCAAGATGTTGTGGTAAACTATGGCTACACCTTC
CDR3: CASSQDVVVNYGYTF

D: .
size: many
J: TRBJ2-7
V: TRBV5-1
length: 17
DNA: TGCGCCAGCAGGCTGGGAGAGGGCAGCCTACTTCTCTACGAGCAGTACTTC
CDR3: CASRLGEGSLLLYEQYF

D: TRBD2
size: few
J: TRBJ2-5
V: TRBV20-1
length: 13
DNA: TGCAGTGCTAAAGCGGGGGGCAAAGAGACCCAGTACTTC
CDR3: CSAKAGGKETQYF

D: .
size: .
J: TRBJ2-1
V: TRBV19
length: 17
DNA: TGTGCCAGTAGTATCGACGACAGCCCCGTAAATTTCAATGAGCAGTTCTTC
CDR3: CASSIDDSPVNFNEQFF

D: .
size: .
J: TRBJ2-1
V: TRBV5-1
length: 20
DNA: TGCGCCAGCAGCTTGGAAGTTGGGGTGGCAGGGACAAGCTCCTACAATGAGCAGTTCTTC
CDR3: CASSLEVGVAGTSSYNEQFF